This passage covers 18 T cell receptor beta chains from one sample sequenced in a study of blood T cell repertoires in COVID-19. Sequencing was performed with immunoSEQ multiplex PCR; in TCRdb, only in-frame clones are kept and a portion is missing. The data show more than 250,000 clones, around 78% seen once. Input material: peripheral blood. The source is a man between 60 and 70 years old who had recovered from COVID-19.

The rearrangement uses TRBV7-2 and TRBJ2-3; D unclear. Deletions cut 4 bases from V and 7 bases from J, with 12 bases between. Germline values: CDR1 SGHTA, CDR2 FQGNSA. The CDR3 is 13 amino acids. The CDR3 spells CASSSPVVNTQYF. In nucleotides, the CDR3 is TGTGCCAGCAGCTCCCCAGTCGTGAATACGCAGTATTTT.

This chain joins TRBV6-1 and TRBJ1-1; possible D gene TRBD1, 6 bases. This CDR3 comprises 13 residues. Germline assignment: CDR1 MNHNS and CDR2 SASEGT. Deletions cut 6 bases from V and 2 bases from J, with 10 bases between. The DNA of the CDR3 is TGTGCCAGCAGACCGGACAGCAACACTGAAGCTTTCTTT. This gives the protein CASRPDSNTEAFF.

The chain uses TRBV29-1 and TRBJ1-2; 8 bases are a match to TRBD1. Losses at the gene ends were 7 bases for V and 7 bases for J; bases not matched to a gene: 8. The V gene's germline CDR1 is SQVTM and CDR2 ANQGSEA. This CDR3 contains 12 residues. The CDR3 loop is CSASDRDVGYTF. The CDR3 nucleotides are TGCAGCGCCTCGGACAGGGATGTTGGCTACACCTTC.

V usage is TRBV7-3 and J usage is TRBJ2-7; TRBD1 matches 7 bases. V gave up 4 bases and J gave up 3 bases; unmatched junction bases: 6. The CDR3 extends over 14 amino acids. CDR1 and CDR2 from the germline V gene are SGHTA and FQGTGA. The CDR3 DNA reads as TGTGCCAGCAGCTCGGGACAGAATAACTACGAGCAGTACTTC. Translated, it gives CASSSGQNNYEQYF.

The chain recombines TRBV11-2 with TRBJ2-1, with a tentative D call TRBD2 (6 bases). The CDR3 is 15 amino acids. Germline V lookup: CDR1 SGHAT, CDR2 FQNNGV. Trimming shortened V by 3 bases and J by 5 bases, and 14 bases separated the two germline ends. This chain's CDR3 is CASSFRRGSNNEQFF. CDR3 in DNA: TGTGCCAGCAGCTTCCGGCGGGGCAGCAACAATGAGCAGTTCTTC.

The CDR3 nucleotides are TGCAGTGCTAGTGCGGTCGGGAGCGGGAGCTACGAGCAGTACTTC. It translates to CSASAVGSGSYEQYF. V gene TRBV20-1 combines with J gene TRBJ2-7, with TRBD2 matching 8 bases. CDR3 length: 15 residues. The V gene's germline CDR1 is DFQATT and CDR2 SNEGSKA (reference sequence). The V segment lost 3 bases and the J segment 3 bases; nucleotides outside the gene matches: 10.

The chain combines TRBV9 with TRBJ2-5; D possibly corresponds to TRBD2 (5 bases). The V gene's germline CDR1 is SGDLS and CDR2 YYNGEE. CDR3 length: 15 amino acids. Trimming pared 3 bases from V and 5 bases from J, leaving 17 bases between. CDR3 loop: CASSARATPGETQYF. The CDR3 DNA reads as TGTGCCAGCAGCGCCAGAGCCACTCCGGGGGAGACCCAGTACTTC.

This clone has more than one count but fewer than ten. The J gene is TRBJ2-2, the V gene TRBV5-1; D is ambiguous. CDR3 length: 17 residues. The germline V and J ends were trimmed by 2 bases and 5 bases, with 19 bases remaining between them. Per the germline V gene, CDR1 is SGHRS and CDR2 is YFSETQ. CDR3 nucleotides: TGCGCCAGCAGCTTCCTTGCCGGGTCCCTAAGGACCGGGGAGCTGTTTTTT. It codes for CASSFLAGSLRTGELFF. The entire variable domain, with the rest obtained from reference TRBV5-1 and TRBJ2-2, is as follows: KAGVTQTPRYLIKTRGQQVTLSCSPISGHRSVSWYQQTPGQGLQFLFEYFSETQRNKGNFPGRFSGRQFSNSRSEMNVSTLELGDSALYLCASSFLAGSLRTGELFFGEGSRLTVL.

V is TRBV5-1 and J is TRBJ2-7, with 9 bases identical to TRBD1. CDR3 length: 14 amino acids. The V segment lost 4 bases and the J segment 3 bases; nucleotides outside the gene matches: 5. The germline CDR1 and CDR2 sequences are SGHRS and YFSETQ. CDR3 bases: TGCGCCAGCAGCGGTGGGGGACAGGGCTACGAGCAGTACTTC. Translating it yields CASSGGGQGYEQYF.

This clone was seen a few times. This sequence joins TRBV5-1 and TRBJ2-5; 9 bases map to TRBD1. The V and J ends lost 2 bases and 4 bases, in that order; junction bases with no gene match: 9. CDR1 is SGHRS, CDR2 YFSETQ, per germline. The CDR3 spans 16 residues. CDR3 sequence reads: CASSFTTDRGGETQYF. The CDR3 DNA sequence: TGCGCCAGCAGCTTCACAACGGACAGGGGTGGAGAGACCCAGTACTTC.

The genes are TRBV7-2 and TRBJ2-5; 8 bases align to TRBD2. The CDR3 loop spans 14 amino acids. Germline loops: CDR1 SGHTA, CDR2 FQGNSA. V lost 5 bases to trimming and J lost 5 bases; unmatched junction nucleotides: 7. In DNA, the CDR3 is TGTGCCAGCAGCCTCTTCGGGGGGGGTGAGACCCAGTACTTC. Protein: CASSLFGGGETQYF.

The chain has TRBV30 and TRBJ2-2; the match to TRBD1 covers 9 bases. CDR3 size: 15 residues. V shed 1 base and J 1 base; nucleotides not matched to a gene: 1. Per germline, CDR1 GTSNPN and CDR2 SVGIG (reference sequence). The DNA of the CDR3 is TGTGCCTGGAGTGCGGGACAGGGGAACACCGGGGAGCTGTTTTTT. As protein: CAWSAGQGNTGELFF.

The rearrangement joins TRBV19 to TRBJ1-5; D perhaps matches TRBD1 (6 bases). Germline lookup yields CDR1 LNHDA and CDR2 SQIVND (reference sequence). The CDR3 extends over 15 amino acids. The V end was cut by 2 bases, the J end by 4 bases, with 12 bases between. CDR3 residues: CASSIWQGKNQPQHF. The CDR3 region has the DNA TGTGCCAGTAGTATATGGCAGGGGAAGAATCAGCCCCAGCATTTT. Full variable domain (rest looked up from reference TRBV19 and TRBJ1-5): DGGITQSPKYLFRKEGQNVTLSCEQNLNHDAMYWYRQDPGQGLRLIYYSQIVNDFQKGDIAEGYSVSREKKESFPLTVTSAQKNPTAFYLCASSIWQGKNQPQHFGDGTRLSIL.

CDR3: CASSLRQGTGSGANVLTF. The CDR3 DNA sequence: TGTGCCAGCAGCCTCCGCCAGGGGACCGGCTCTGGGGCCAACGTCCTGACTTTC. This chain links TRBV11-2 with TRBJ2-6, with D possibly TRBD1 on 6 matching bases. Trimming removed 5 bases at V and 0 bases at J, with 17 bases between. CDR1 is SGHAT, CDR2 FQNNGV, per germline. This CDR3 contains 18 residues.

V gene TRBV28 combines with J gene TRBJ2-7; 8 bases are shared with TRBD2. This CDR3 is built from 13 residues. In germline, CDR1 is MDHEN, CDR2 SYDVKM. Unmatched junction bases numbered 6, after V lost 6 bases and J lost 5 bases. The CDR3 reads CASRRGGRDEQYF. CDR3 nucleotide sequence: TGTGCCAGCAGACGGGGGGGCAGGGACGAGCAGTACTTC. Based on the CDR3 plus reference TRBV28 and TRBJ2-7, the full variable domain is DVKVTQSSRYLVKRTGEKVFLECVQDMDHENMFWYRQDPGLGLRLIYFSYDVKMKEKGDIPEGYSVSREKKERFSLILESASTNQTSMYLCASRRGGRDEQYFGPGTRLTVT.

This clone turned up a few times. This chain uses TRBV19 with TRBJ2-7, with D possibly TRBD1 on 5 matching bases. Trimming stripped 7 bases from V and 3 bases from J, with 16 bases between. The CDR3 is 14 residues long. Germline assignment: CDR1 LNHDA and CDR2 SQIVND (reference sequence). The CDR3 nucleotides read TGTGCCAGTAAGGCCAGGGCTGGCTACTACGAGCAGTACTTC. As protein: CASKARAGYYEQYF.

The rearrangement links TRBV3-1 (or the pseudogene TRBV3-2) to TRBJ2-7; possible D gene TRBD1, 6 bases. Germline CDR1 reads LGHDT; CDR2 reads YNNKEL (reference sequence). This CDR3 is built from 14 residues. V was clipped by 0 bases and J by 7 bases, with 13 bases between them. The CDR3 region has the DNA TGTGCCAGCAGCCAAGAAACAGGGTTGGGGGAGCAGTACTTC. Its protein product is CASSQETGLGEQYF.

The chain links TRBV9 to TRBJ2-3; 9 nucleotides agree with TRBD1. The CDR3 spans 17 residues. CDR1 SGDLS and CDR2 YYNGEE come from the germline V gene. The ends lost 0 bases at V and 1 base at J; junction bases unmatched: 6. The CDR3 bases are TGTGCCAGCAGCGTAGCTGGGACAGGGCAGCGCACAGATACGCAGTATTTT. Encoded protein: CASSVAGTGQRTDTQYF. Based on the CDR3 plus reference TRBV9 and TRBJ2-3, the full variable domain is DSGVTQTPKHLITATGQRVTLRCSPRSGDLSVYWYQQSLDQGLQFLIQYYNGEERAKGNILERFSAQQFPDLHSELNLSSLELGDSALYFCASSVAGTGQRTDTQYFGPGTRLTVL.